This T cell receptor beta chain was obtained from a study of blood T cell repertoires in COVID-19. Study as a whole: COVID-19 samples from acute and convalescent phases originated in the United States, Italy and Spain.

Sequencing used immunoSEQ multiplex PCR; TCRdb keeps in-frame clones, though not all of them. The sample holds around 210,000 clones, 65% to 90% seen once. The length of the CDR3 is 14 residues. The V gene's germline CDR1 is MNHEY and CDR2 SVGAGI. Trimming removed 2 bases from V and 4 bases from J, with 10 bases in between. Seattle's enrolled individuals joined amid active infection and were then monitored longitudinally. This clonotype originated in a man aged 45-65 years with COVID-19, enrolled during active disease. The sequencing sample was made of peripheral blood. The J gene is TRBJ2-3, the V gene TRBV6-5; maybe TRBD2 (6 bases). CDR3 nucleotide sequence: TGTGCCAGCAGTTACGTAGGCGGGGCAGATACGCAGTATTTT. This translates into CASSYVGGADTQYF.